The 18 T cell receptor beta chains below all came from one sample that was sequenced in a study of T cell changes during pregnancy in multiple sclerosis. Libraries were prepared by immunoSEQ multiplex PCR; TCRdb keeps only in-frame clonotypes and omits some of them. The table has 65,000 to 90,000 clones, roughly nine tenths seen once. The sample was peripheral blood, taken in the first trimester of pregnancy. Receptor source: a female donor with multiple sclerosis, enrolled in a pregnancy study.

This clone appeared a single time. A read error may account for a junction end that differs from germline. The chain carries TRBV7-2 and TRBJ2-5; weak D call: TRBD1 (6 bases). The CDR3 loop spans 12 amino acids. The germline CDR1 and CDR2 sequences are SGHTA and FQGNSA. The CDR3 nucleotides are TGTGCCAGCACCCCAGGTTGGGGGCCCGCGAACTTC. Its protein is CASTPGWGPANF.

The chain uses TRBV11-3 and TRBJ1-6, with 8 bases fitting TRBD1. The CDR3 runs to 14 residues. V lost 5 bases and J lost 7; bases outside the gene matches: 4. Germline CDR1 reads SGHNT; CDR2 reads YENEEA. The CDR3 here is CASSRDRTNSPLHF. The CDR3 DNA sequence: TGTGCCAGCAGCCGGGACAGGACGAATTCACCCCTCCACTTT.

The chain is built from TRBV5-1 and TRBJ2-7; D ambiguous. The CDR3 sequence is 14 residues long. Trimming stripped 5 bases from V and 2 bases from J, with 14 bases between. Germline V gene sequence: CDR1 SGHRS, CDR2 YFSETQ. The CDR3: CASRMVTTAYEQYF. The CDR3, as DNA: TGCGCCAGCAGAATGGTCACAACAGCCTACGAGCAGTACTTC.

This chain connects TRBV7-3 to TRBJ2-7; TRBD2 agrees at 7 bases. Germline V gives CDR1 SGHTA, CDR2 FQGTGA. CDR3 length equals 15 residues. Trimming removed 3 bases from V and 1 base from J; junction bases left unmatched: 6. The CDR3 region is CASSLRPGGSYEQYF. The CDR3 bases are TGTGCCAGCAGCTTGAGACCGGGGGGATCCTACGAGCAGTACTTC.

The chain has TRBV14 and TRBJ1-1; D ambiguous. The CDR3 has 14 residues. Per germline, CDR1 SGHDN and CDR2 FVKESK. Trimming stripped 1 base from V and 5 bases from J, with 11 bases between. The CDR3 spells CASSQVRGGTEAFF. In nucleotides, the CDR3 is TGTGCCAGCAGCCAAGTTCGAGGAGGAACTGAAGCTTTCTTT.

The chain joins TRBV27 to TRBJ1-1; D is ambiguous. The CDR3 loop spans 13 amino acids. CDR1 and CDR2 (germline): MNHEY, SMNVEV (reference sequence). The V end was cut by 6 bases, the J end by 5 bases, with 13 bases between. CDR3 in amino acids: CASRTELVTEAFF. The CDR3, as DNA: TGTGCCAGCAGAACAGAGCTTGTTACTGAAGCTTTCTTT.

V usage is TRBV10-1 and J usage is TRBJ2-7; D is unclear. CDR1 and CDR2 from the germline V gene are WNHNN and SYGVQD (reference sequence). V lost 5 bases and J lost 2, with 10 bases in between. The CDR3 sequence is 13 residues long. The CDR3 DNA sequence: TGCGCCAGCAGTTCTATCCTAGCCTACGAGCAGTACTTC. This codes for CASSSILAYEQYF.

The rearrangement links TRBV4-3 to TRBJ2-3, with D maybe TRBD2 (5 bases). CDR1 and CDR2 from the germline V gene are LGHNA and YSLEER. This CDR3 has 13 amino acids. Trimming stripped 2 bases from V and 6 bases from J, with 9 bases between. The CDR3 DNA follows: TGCGCCAGCAGCCAACTAGCTGGGGATACGCAGTATTTT. Its translation is CASSQLAGDTQYF.

This clone was picked up one time. The chain recombines TRBV9 with TRBJ2-7, with D perhaps matching TRBD1 (6 bases). The CDR3 is 15 residues long. V was trimmed by 2 bases and J by 2 bases, leaving 14 bases between them. Germline-derived CDR1 and CDR2 are SGDLS and YYNGEE. CDR3 region: CASSVGADSAYEQYF. DNA of the CDR3: TGTGCCAGCAGCGTGGGGGCGGACAGCGCCTACGAGCAGTACTTC.

The chain links TRBV2 to TRBJ2-1; D unclear. CDR3 size: 15 residues. V dropped 7 bases and J dropped 0 bases, with 13 bases sitting between them. CDR1 SNHLY and CDR2 FYNNEI come from the germline V gene. DNA for the CDR3: TGTGCCAGCACCGAGCGCTCACCCTCCTACAATGAGCAGTTCTTC. As protein: CASTERSPSYNEQFF.

As concerns this clone: The junction does not match germline at one end; this may be a read error. The chain carries TRBV6-5 and TRBJ2-5; the D gene is possibly TRBD2 (5 bases). CDR3 size: 11 residues. The germline CDR1 and CDR2 sequences are MNHEY and SVGAGI. CDR3 amino acids: CASSEGLGFHF. In DNA, the CDR3 is TGTGCCAGCAGCGAAGGACTGGGTTTCCACTTC.

V is TRBV18 and J is TRBJ1-6; the match to TRBD1 covers 10 bases. J was trimmed by 9 bases and V by 3 bases; bases with no gene match: 5. Looked up from germline, CDR1 is KGHSH and CDR2 is LQKENI. This CDR3 is 15 amino acids long. The CDR3 DNA reads as TGTGCCAGCTCACCGGGACAGGGGAGAATTTCACCCCTCCACTTT. Residues: CASSPGQGRISPLHF.

This chain connects TRBV14 to TRBJ1-2, with TRBD1 matching 7 bases. Germline V gene data show CDR1 as SGHDN and CDR2 as FVKESK. V lost 2 bases to trimming and J lost 7 bases; unmatched junction nucleotides: 4. CDR3 length: 13 amino acids. This chain's CDR3 is CASSQQQGIGYTF. In DNA form, the CDR3 reads TGTGCCAGCAGCCAACAACAGGGGATTGGCTACACCTTC. Variable domain in full (rest from reference TRBV14 and TRBJ1-2): EAGVTQFPSHSVIEKGQTVTLRCDPISGHDNLYWYRRVMGKEIKFLLHFVKESKQDESGMPNNRFLAERTGGTYSTLKVQPAELEDSGVYFCASSQQQGIGYTFGSGTRLTVV.

This clone was seen only once. The J gene is TRBJ2-5, the V gene TRBV5-1, with 12 bases that match TRBD2. Looked up from germline, CDR1 is SGHRS and CDR2 is YFSETQ. The CDR3 sequence is 16 residues long. V shed 4 bases and J 4 bases; nucleotides not matched to a gene: 8. CDR3 amino acids: CASSPTSGRRLETQYF. The DNA for the CDR3 is TGCGCCAGCAGCCCCACTAGCGGGAGGCGACTAGAGACCCAGTACTTC.

Only one count was recorded for this clone. The genes are TRBV5-5 and TRBJ2-7; 9 bases agree with TRBD2. Germline V gives CDR1 SGHKS, CDR2 YYEKEE (reference sequence). The length of the CDR3 is 16 residues. V lost 4 bases, J lost 4 bases, and 12 bases stayed unmatched. For the CDR3, the DNA is TGTGCCAGCAGCCTAAGTACGCTAGCGGGAAGTTACGAGCAGTACTTC. Protein: CASSLSTLAGSYEQYF.

The chain employs TRBV7-8 and TRBJ1-5; 10 nucleotides agree with TRBD1. V lost 7 bases and J lost 7; bases outside the gene matches: 13. Germline V CDR1 and CDR2: SGHVS, FQNEAQ. This CDR3 is 16 amino acids long. The CDR3 is CASIPGQGFLGQPQHF. In DNA, the CDR3 is TGTGCCAGCATCCCGGGACAGGGGTTCTTAGGGCAGCCCCAGCATTTT.

The chain joins TRBV27 to TRBJ2-7; the match to TRBD2 covers 8 bases. This CDR3 is 15 amino acids long. The V segment lost 0 bases and the J segment 5 bases; nucleotides outside the gene matches: 6. In germline, CDR1 is MNHEY, CDR2 SMNVEV (reference sequence). CDR3 nucleotides: TGTGCCAGCAGTTTATCGACGAGCGGGAGTCACGAGCAGTACTTC. Amino acids: CASSLSTSGSHEQYF.

This chain uses TRBV2 with TRBJ2-1; 9 positions match TRBD1. With 5 bases clipped from V and 3 bases from J, the junction kept 5 bases outside the gene matches. The germline CDR1 and CDR2 sequences are SNHLY and FYNNEI. This CDR3 spans 15 amino acids. CDR3 DNA sequence: TGTGCCAGCAGTTACCGGGACAGGGTCTACAATGAGCAGTTCTTC. It specifies CASSYRDRVYNEQFF.